This TCR beta chain was documented in a study of Ad26.COV2.S vaccination and SARS-CoV-2 variants. The CDR3 length is 14 residues. The germline V and J ends were trimmed by 6 bases and 6 bases, with 15 bases remaining between them. CDR1 is LNHDA and CDR2 is SQIVND in the germline V gene (reference sequence). TCRdb's copy holds only in-frame clones and misses some; the assay was immunoSEQ multiplex PCR. Among 350,000 to 600,000 clones listed, 80% to 90% were seen once. As to treatment: around 19 received Ad26.COV2.S at low or high dose, single or two shots; several received placebo; per-sample allocation not given. Samples were taken on day 63 after the first vaccine or placebo injection.

Specimen: peripheral blood, collected in a trial of Ad26.COV2.S vaccine versus placebo. The receptor was derived from a person between 18 and 65 years old who received the Ad26.COV2.S COVID-19 vaccine or a placebo. V and J are TRBV19 and TRBJ1-5; no clear D. In DNA, the CDR3 is TGTGCCAGTAGCCCCGGTACAATGGGTCAGCCCCAGCATTTT. This encodes CASSPGTMGQPQHF.